The TCR beta chain described here comes from a study of control samples from healthy donors and cancer patients. The repertoire was sequenced with immunoSEQ multiplex PCR; TCRdb's copy has only in-frame clones and lacks some. This sample carries over 150,000 clones, approximately 94% of them seen once, and the ten largest clones take 13% to 15%. The length of the CDR3 is 14 residues. CDR1 and CDR2 (germline): GTSNPN, SVGIG (reference sequence). The V and J ends lost 0 bases and 10 bases, in that order; junction bases with no gene match: 12. What was sequenced was PBMCs. V usage is TRBV30 and J usage is TRBJ2-7; TRBD1 agrees at 7 bases. This clonotype originated in a man aged 60-69 years with colorectal cancer. The CDR3 sequence is CAWSVAGTAPIQYF. In DNA form, the CDR3 reads TGTGCCTGGAGTGTCGCCGGGACAGCACCCATCCAGTACTTC.